Below, 29 T cell receptor beta chains from the same sample are listed, as sequenced in a study of blood T cell repertoires in COVID-19. Sequencing used immunoSEQ multiplex PCR; TCRdb keeps in-frame clones, though not all of them. The data contain a few hundred thousand clones, roughly 80% of them singletons. Material: peripheral blood. The receptors were gathered from a man between 60 and 75 years old who had recovered from COVID-19.

The chain combines TRBV7-6 with TRBJ2-7, with 12 bases matching TRBD1. Per the germline V gene, CDR1 is SGHVS and CDR2 is FNYEAQ. V lost 6 bases to trimming and J lost 5 bases; unmatched junction nucleotides: 11. This CDR3 is built from 16 residues. For the CDR3, the DNA is TGTGCCAGCAGTCTCGGGACAGGGGGCGCTTTGAACGAGCAGTACTTC. This translates into CASSLGTGGALNEQYF. Drawing the rest from reference TRBV7-6 and TRBJ2-7, the complete variable domain is GAGVSQSPRYKVTKRGQDVALRCDPISGHVSLYWYRQALGQGPEFLTYFNYEAQQDKSGLPNDRFSAERPEGSISTLTIQRTEQRDSAMYRCASSLGTGGALNEQYFGPGTRLTVT.

This clone was observed a single time. This chain joins TRBV3-1 (or the pseudogene TRBV3-2) and TRBJ1-2; maybe TRBD1 (5 bases). Trimming pared 3 bases from V and 8 bases from J, leaving 16 bases between. The length of the CDR3 is 14 residues. CDR1 and CDR2 (germline): LGHDT, YNNKEL (reference sequence). The CDR3 coding sequence is TGTGCCAGCAGCCAGGGCAGGGTCGGTTCCGGCTACACCTTC. It specifies CASSQGRVGSGYTF.

This clone was found once. The gene calls are TRBV7-9 and TRBJ1-2; the D is unclear. This CDR3 spans 14 amino acids. Germline CDR1 is SEHNR and CDR2 is FQNEAQ (reference sequence). Trimming took 0 bases from V and 6 from J, leaving 11 bases between them. DNA of the CDR3: TGTGCCAGCAGCTTAGCGAGGGTTGGGGATGGCTACACCTTC. It translates to CASSLARVGDGYTF.

The CDR3 spells CASSLGTVKNIQYF. The CDR3 bases are TGTGCCAGTAGTCTCGGGACAGTAAAAAACATTCAGTACTTC. This chain uses TRBV19 with TRBJ2-4; 7 positions match TRBD1. This CDR3 comprises 14 residues. V lost 5 bases and J lost 4; bases outside the gene matches: 5. Germline lookup yields CDR1 LNHDA and CDR2 SQIVND (reference sequence).

In its sample, this clone was seen once. V usage is TRBV11-2 and J usage is TRBJ2-5, with 13 bases that match TRBD2. Germline V gives CDR1 SGHAT, CDR2 FQNNGV. Losses at the gene ends were 4 bases for V and 5 bases for J; bases not matched to a gene: 10. The CDR3 is 17 amino acids. In DNA form, the CDR3 reads TGTGCCAGCAGCTCGGGACTAGCGGGGAGGGTGGGTGAGACCCAGTACTTC. Translated: CASSSGLAGRVGETQYF.

This clone has a single count. The chain links TRBV2 to TRBJ1-4; 7 bases align to TRBD1. Germline loops: CDR1 SNHLY, CDR2 FYNNEI. The CDR3 totals 15 residues. V lost 6 bases to trimming and J lost 5 bases; unmatched junction nucleotides: 9. DNA of the CDR3: TGTGCCAGCAGCGGCCTGACAGGGAGGAATGAAAAACTGTTTTTT. It encodes CASSGLTGRNEKLFF. Combining the CDR3 with reference TRBV2 and TRBJ1-4 gives the whole variable domain EPEVTQTPSHQVTQMGQEVILRCVPISNHLYFYWYRQILGQKVEFLVSFYNNEISEKSEIFDDQFSVERPDGSNFTLKIRSTKLEDSAMYFCASSGLTGRNEKLFFGSGTQLSVL.

This chain joins TRBV11-2 and TRBJ2-7, with 8 bases matching TRBD1. CDR3 size: 17 residues. Germline-derived CDR1 and CDR2 are SGHAT and FQNNGV. V lost 1 base, J lost 6 bases, and 14 bases stayed unmatched. CDR3 sequence reads: CASSLVGTGIYGSEQYF. In nucleotides, the CDR3 is TGTGCCAGCAGCTTAGTCGGGACAGGCATCTACGGGTCCGAGCAGTACTTC.

V gene TRBV5-4 combines with J gene TRBJ2-5; TRBD1 aligns across 9 bases. Germline-derived CDR1 and CDR2 are SGHNT and YYREEE (reference sequence). This CDR3 region has 14 residues. Germline trimming cut 0 bases from V and 3 bases from J; bases unmatched to any gene: 0. In DNA form, the CDR3 reads TGTGCCAGCAGCTTGGGGGACAGGGAAGAGACCCAGTACTTC. Residues: CASSLGDREETQYF.

The genes are TRBV4-2 and TRBJ1-4; D is uncertain. The V gene's germline CDR1 is LGHNA and CDR2 YNFKEQ. The V and J ends lost 0 bases and 3 bases respectively, with 14 bases between them. This CDR3 region has 17 residues. Here the CDR3 reads CASSQDTIAVSNEKLFF. CDR3 DNA sequence: TGTGCCAGCAGCCAAGATACTATCGCCGTCTCTAATGAAAAACTGTTTTTT.

V is TRBV29-1 and J is TRBJ1-1; the D is unclear. The V gene's germline CDR1 is SQVTM and CDR2 ANQGSEA. The CDR3 sequence is 12 residues long. Trimming shortened V by 4 bases and J by 0 bases, and 6 bases separated the two germline ends. CDR3 DNA: TGCAGCGTTGCTGTTCTGAACACTGAAGCTTTCTTT. Amino acids: CSVAVLNTEAFF.

The rearrangement links TRBV30 to TRBJ2-1, with TRBD2 matching over 9 bases. The CDR3 extends over 14 amino acids. The trim removed 2 bases at V and 9 bases at J, leaving 8 bases unmatched. Germline values: CDR1 GTSNPN, CDR2 SVGIG (reference sequence). The CDR3 loop is CAWSRGGGAREQFF. CDR3 coding DNA: TGTGCCTGGAGTAGAGGCGGGGGGGCCCGTGAGCAGTTCTTC.

The V gene is TRBV29-1, the J gene TRBJ2-1; weak D call: TRBD1 (5 bases). Trimming cost V 4 bases and J 7 bases, with 14 bases left between them. The germline CDR1 and CDR2 sequences are SQVTM and ANQGSEA. There are 13 residues in the CDR3. The CDR3 sequence is CSVVNNQGNEQFF. The CDR3 DNA reads TGCAGCGTTGTAAATAATCAGGGTAATGAGCAGTTCTTC.

The chain joins TRBV12-5 to TRBJ2-7; the D is unclear. CDR1 LGHNT and CDR2 FRNRAP come from the germline V gene. Trimming shortened V by 2 bases and J by 2 bases, and 13 bases separated the two germline ends. The CDR3 is 15 residues long. This CDR3 is CASGLSTIRPYEQYF. The CDR3 nucleotides read TGTGCTAGTGGTTTGTCTACTATTCGCCCCTACGAGCAGTACTTC.

The J gene is TRBJ2-7, the V gene TRBV7-9; weak D call: TRBD1 (6 bases). Deletions cut 4 bases from V and 10 bases from J, with 11 bases between. CDR3 length: 11 residues. Germline V gene sequence: CDR1 SEHNR, CDR2 FQNEAQ (reference sequence). CDR3 nucleotide sequence: TGTGCCAGCAGCTCCACAGGGCACCAGTACTTC. Translation gives CASSSTGHQYF.

This chain links TRBV5-1 with TRBJ2-1, with TRBD2 matching over 16 bases. The ends lost 5 bases at V and 3 bases at J; junction bases unmatched: 5. CDR1 is SGHRS, CDR2 YFSETQ, per germline. The length of the CDR3 is 17 residues. CDR3 sequence (DNA): TGCGCCAGCAGGGGGACTAGCGGGAGGGCCGACTACAATGAGCAGTTCTTC. Protein product: CASRGTSGRADYNEQFF.

The V call is TRBV27, the J call TRBJ2-7; the match to TRBD2 covers 13 bases. The V gene's germline CDR1 is MNHEY and CDR2 SMNVEV (reference sequence). J gave up 6 bases and V 6 bases, and 2 bases lay outside the gene matches. This CDR3 spans 13 amino acids. The CDR3 DNA reads TGTGCCAGCAGGGGACTAGCGGGATTCGAGCAGTACTTC. Residues: CASRGLAGFEQYF.

V and J are TRBV18 and TRBJ2-3; 12 bases match TRBD2. Germline-derived CDR1 and CDR2 are KGHSH and LQKENI. CDR3 length: 17 residues. With V trimmed by 5 bases and J by 0 bases, 6 bases remained unmatched. CDR3 region: CASSTTSGGTSTDTQYF. The CDR3 coding sequence is TGTGCCAGCTCAACAACTAGCGGGGGGACTAGCACAGATACGCAGTATTTT.

This clone appeared a single time. This chain joins TRBV7-9 and TRBJ2-1, with 8 bases fitting TRBD2. Germline lookup yields CDR1 SEHNR and CDR2 FQNEAQ (reference sequence). The CDR3 totals 13 residues. V lost 5 bases, J lost 10 bases, and 7 bases stayed unmatched. CDR3 DNA: TGTGCCAGCAGCCCCAGGACTAGCCGAGAGCAGTTCTTC. Translated, it gives CASSPRTSREQFF.

This chain connects TRBV5-8 to TRBJ2-1; 8 bases map to TRBD1. The CDR3 length is 13 residues. V shed 4 bases and J 9 bases; nucleotides not matched to a gene: 6. Germline lookup yields CDR1 SGHTS and CDR2 YDEGEE. The CDR3 loop reads CASSLDRAGEQFF. CDR3 DNA sequence: TGTGCCAGCAGCCTGGACAGGGCCGGTGAGCAGTTCTTC.

CDR3 region: CASSPSGRGENTEAFF. CDR3 in DNA: TGCGCCAGCAGCCCGTCAGGTCGGGGTGAGAACACTGAAGCTTTCTTT. The chain is built from TRBV5-1 and TRBJ1-1; D call uncertain. This CDR3 is built from 16 residues. Germline-derived CDR1 and CDR2 are SGHRS and YFSETQ. Trimming shortened V by 4 bases and J by 1 base, and 17 bases separated the two germline ends.

This chain connects TRBV19 to TRBJ1-4, with 7 bases matching TRBD1. The CDR3 has 14 residues. Germline CDR1 and CDR2: LNHDA and SQIVND (reference sequence). V was pared by 8 bases and J by 3 bases, with 6 bases of the junction left unmatched. The CDR3 region has the DNA TGTGCCAGTCGGGACAGAGGCTCTAATGAAAAACTGTTTTTT. It is translated as CASRDRGSNEKLFF.

J is TRBJ1-1 and V is TRBV4-1; D ambiguous. Germline V gene lookup returns CDR1 MGHRA and CDR2 YSYEKL. The V end lost 4 bases, the J end lost 3 bases, and 9 bases lay between the germline ends. CDR3 length: 13 residues. CDR3 nucleotides: TGCGCCAGCAGCCTTGACGGGGACACTGAAGCTTTCTTT. Its translation is CASSLDGDTEAFF.

The CDR3 reads CASSRPASVVDEQFF. The CDR3 DNA sequence: TGTGCCAGCAGCCGCCCAGCAAGCGTGGTGGATGAGCAGTTCTTC. The chain employs TRBV5-6 and TRBJ2-1; D unresolved. Trimming left V 4 bases short and J 8 bases short, with 19 bases between. The CDR3 length is 15 residues. The germline V gene has CDR1 SGHDT and CDR2 YYEEEE.

CDR3 coding DNA: TGTGCCTGGAGCGCCAAGCTAGTAGCAACGGTCGCTTTCTTT. Translating it yields CAWSAKLVATVAFF. The chain uses TRBV30 and TRBJ1-1; D uncertain. The CDR3 consists of 14 residues. In germline, CDR1 is GTSNPN, CDR2 SVGIG (reference sequence). The ends were cut back, 3 bases at V and 11 bases at J, with 22 bases in the middle.

V is TRBV7-9 and J is TRBJ2-3; D unresolved. The CDR3 consists of 14 residues. V lost 1 base and J lost 8, with 13 bases in between. The germline gives CDR1 SEHNR, CDR2 FQNEAQ (reference sequence). The CDR3 reads CASSLEASYGTQYF. The CDR3 DNA is TGTGCCAGCAGCTTAGAAGCTAGTTATGGTACGCAGTATTTT.

The chain uses TRBV12-3 or TRBV12-4 and TRBJ2-5, with D possibly matching TRBD2 (5 bases). The CDR3 consists of 13 residues. The V and J ends lost 7 bases and 0 bases respectively, with 9 bases between them. This chain's CDR3 is CASKQRYQETQYF. In nucleotides, the CDR3 is TGTGCCAGCAAGCAGCGGTACCAAGAGACCCAGTACTTC.

J is TRBJ1-1 and V is TRBV7-3, with unresolved D. Trimming shortened V by 1 base and J by 2 bases, and 5 bases separated the two germline ends. CDR1 and CDR2 from the germline V gene are SGHTA and FQGTGA. The CDR3 consists of 13 residues. CDR3 coding DNA: TGTGCCAGCAGCTTAATGGCAAACACTGAAGCTTTCTTT. It specifies CASSLMANTEAFF.

The J gene is TRBJ2-7, the V gene TRBV4-1; TRBD2 matches at 10 bases. J was trimmed by 2 bases and V by 1 base; bases with no gene match: 2. Germline V CDR1 and CDR2: MGHRA, YSYEKL. The CDR3 loop spans 15 amino acids. CDR3 region: CASSQAGTSAYEQYF. CDR3 coding DNA: TGCGCCAGCAGCCAAGCCGGGACTAGCGCCTACGAGCAGTACTTC.

This clone has a handful of counts. V and J are TRBV30 and TRBJ1-3; 10 bases match TRBD1. V was clipped by 5 bases and J by 8 bases; unmatched bases: 3. The CDR3 has 12 residues. Looked up from germline, CDR1 is GTSNPN and CDR2 is SVGIG (reference sequence). The CDR3 here is CAWGTGADTIYF. CDR3 coding DNA: TGTGCCTGGGGGACAGGGGCGGACACCATATATTTT.